This is a list of T cell receptor beta chains from one sample in a study of CD4+ T cells in melanoma. Here immunoSEQ multiplex PCR was the method, and the copy in TCRdb shows in-frame clones only, minus some. The repertoire consists of about 14,000 clones, with roughly 63% occurring once and the leading ten covering around 15%. Material: cells from a culture (not recorded whether cultured in vitro). All receptors derive from a human donor with melanoma. CDR3s include the opening cysteine and the closing phenylalanine or tryptophan. Fields, in order: J gene, V gene, D gene, clone size, CDR3 DNA, CDR3 protein. A D gene is named only where the DNA matches it firmly. Size values are once, few and many counts, or a class for expanded clones, and some rows have none.

j_call: TRBJ1-2; v_call: TRBV6-1; d_call: TRBD1; clone_size: .; cdr3_nt: TGTGCCAGCTGGGCGAGGGACAGGGGAGGGGCTGGCTACACCTTC; cdr3_aa: CASWARDRGGAGYTF
j_call: TRBJ2-7; v_call: TRBV6-5; d_call: TRBD2; clone_size: .; cdr3_nt: TGTGCCAGCAGTGGAGCGGGGGAGCCCTACGAGCAGTACTTC; cdr3_aa: CASSGAGEPYEQYF
j_call: TRBJ2-5; v_call: TRBV11-3; d_call: .; clone_size: .; cdr3_nt: TGTGCCAGCAGAGGGTTAGGACGAAGGGAGACCCAGTACTTC; cdr3_aa: CASRGLGRRETQYF
j_call: TRBJ2-3; v_call: TRBV5-1; d_call: TRBD1; clone_size: .; cdr3_nt: TGCGCCAGCAGGTTAACAGGGGGCGAGCTGGGGGGTCAGTATTTT; cdr3_aa: CASRLTGGELGGQYF
j_call: TRBJ2-2; v_call: TRBV4-1; d_call: TRBD2; clone_size: .; cdr3_nt: TGCGCCAGCAGCCCCAAGGTCCAGCGGGGGGTTCGCGGCACCGGGGAGCTGTTTTTT; cdr3_aa: CASSPKVQRGVRGTGELFF
j_call: TRBJ2-3; v_call: TRBV6-1; d_call: TRBD2; clone_size: .; cdr3_nt: TGTGCCAGCAGTGAAGCGGCGGGGGGGATCACAGATACGCAGTATTTT; cdr3_aa: CASSEAAGGITDTQYF
j_call: TRBJ1-6; v_call: TRBV25-1; d_call: TRBD1; clone_size: few; cdr3_nt: TGTGCCAGCAGTGACTGGGACAGGCCCCGGGGTTCACCCCTCCACTTT; cdr3_aa: CASSDWDRPRGSPLHF
j_call: TRBJ2-5; v_call: TRBV6-1; d_call: TRBD1; clone_size: .; cdr3_nt: TGTGCCAGCAGAGGGACAGGGGCCATCCAAGAGACCCAGTACTTC; cdr3_aa: CASRGTGAIQETQYF
j_call: TRBJ1-1; v_call: TRBV6-1; d_call: .; clone_size: once; cdr3_nt: TGTGCCAGCAGCCAAGGGGGGGGATGGAACACTGAAGCTTTCTTT; cdr3_aa: CASSQGGGWNTEAFF
j_call: TRBJ1-3; v_call: TRBV9; d_call: .; clone_size: few; cdr3_nt: TGTGCCAGCAGCGCGGGACTTCGGAACACCATATATTTT; cdr3_aa: CASSAGLRNTIYF
j_call: TRBJ2-1; v_call: TRBV11-3; d_call: .; clone_size: .; cdr3_nt: TGTGCCAGCAGCGGGGGGCCGGGCTCCTACAATGAGCAGTTCTTC; cdr3_aa: CASSGGPGSYNEQFF
j_call: TRBJ2-2; v_call: TRBV5-1; d_call: .; clone_size: few; cdr3_nt: TGCGCCAGCAGCTACCCAACCGGGGAGCTGTTTTTT; cdr3_aa: CASSYPTGELFF
j_call: TRBJ1-2; v_call: TRBV11-2; d_call: .; clone_size: .; cdr3_nt: TGTGCCAGCAGCTTAGGGGGGCTGGGCTACACCTTC; cdr3_aa: CASSLGGLGYTF
j_call: TRBJ1-1; v_call: TRBV4-2; d_call: .; clone_size: once; cdr3_nt: TGTGCCAGCAGCCGCCGGGGTTTGGGAACTGAAGCTTTCTTT; cdr3_aa: CASSRRGLGTEAFF
j_call: TRBJ2-5; v_call: TRBV5-1; d_call: .; clone_size: .; cdr3_nt: TGCGCCAGCAGCTTGAAAGGGCTCGACCAAGAGACCCAGTACTTC; cdr3_aa: CASSLKGLDQETQYF
j_call: TRBJ1-5; v_call: TRBV9; d_call: TRBD1; clone_size: few; cdr3_nt: TGTGCCAGCAGCCCAGGTGGACAGGGCTATCAGCCCCAGCATTTT; cdr3_aa: CASSPGGQGYQPQHF
j_call: TRBJ2-2; v_call: TRBV29-1; d_call: .; clone_size: .; cdr3_nt: TGCAGCGTTGAATCGGGGAACACCGGGGAGCTGTTTTTT; cdr3_aa: CSVESGNTGELFF
j_call: TRBJ1-2; v_call: TRBV5-1; d_call: TRBD1; clone_size: .; cdr3_nt: TGCGCCAGCAGCTCGGGACAGAACTATGGCTACACCTTC; cdr3_aa: CASSSGQNYGYTF
j_call: TRBJ2-3; v_call: TRBV7-2; d_call: .; clone_size: once; cdr3_nt: TGTGCCAGCAGCTTAAGCGCAGATACGCAGTATTTT; cdr3_aa: CASSLSADTQYF
j_call: TRBJ1-2; v_call: TRBV7-9; d_call: TRBD1; clone_size: .; cdr3_nt: TGTGCCAGCAGCCTTTCCGGGACAGAGGCGAGGGTGGGCTACACCTTC; cdr3_aa: CASSLSGTEARVGYTF
j_call: TRBJ2-7; v_call: TRBV14; d_call: .; clone_size: .; cdr3_nt: TGTGCCAGCAGCCACAACCCCCACGAGCAGTACTTC; cdr3_aa: CASSHNPHEQYF
j_call: TRBJ2-2; v_call: TRBV2; d_call: .; clone_size: .; cdr3_nt: TGTGCCAGCAGCAGCAGGGCGAACACCGGGGAGCTGTTTTTT; cdr3_aa: CASSSRANTGELFF
j_call: TRBJ1-1; v_call: TRBV5-1; d_call: .; clone_size: .; cdr3_nt: TGCGCCAGCAGCTTGACCCCAGTGAACACTGAAGCTTTCTTT; cdr3_aa: CASSLTPVNTEAFF
j_call: TRBJ2-1; v_call: TRBV6-1; d_call: TRBD2; clone_size: .; cdr3_nt: TGTGCCATCAGTGCCGGGACTAGCGGGGGGGCAGGTGAGCAGTTCTTC; cdr3_aa: CAISAGTSGGAGEQFF
j_call: TRBJ1-2; v_call: TRBV27; d_call: TRBD1; clone_size: .; cdr3_nt: TGTGCCAGCAGTTTTTCCGGGACAGGCTATGGCTACACCTTC; cdr3_aa: CASSFSGTGYGYTF
j_call: TRBJ1-6; v_call: TRBV7-8; d_call: TRBD1; clone_size: .; cdr3_nt: TGTGCCAGCAGCATCACAGGGGATAATTCACCCCTCCACTTT; cdr3_aa: CASSITGDNSPLHF
j_call: TRBJ1-6; v_call: TRBV6-1; d_call: TRBD1; clone_size: few; cdr3_nt: TGTGCCTTGGGACAGCGAGATAATTCACCCCTCCACTTT; cdr3_aa: CALGQRDNSPLHF
j_call: TRBJ2-5; v_call: TRBV5-4; d_call: TRBD2; clone_size: .; cdr3_nt: TGTGCCAGCAGCGTTGGGAGCGGGGGGTCCCAAGAGACCCAGTACTTC; cdr3_aa: CASSVGSGGSQETQYF
j_call: TRBJ2-7; v_call: TRBV19; d_call: TRBD1; clone_size: .; cdr3_nt: TGTGCCAGTAGTCCGGACAGGGTCGGCGCCTACGAGCAGTACTTC; cdr3_aa: CASSPDRVGAYEQYF
j_call: TRBJ1-4; v_call: TRBV28; d_call: TRBD1; clone_size: .; cdr3_nt: TGTGCCAGCAGCCGACAGGGGGCTAATGAAAAACTGTTTTTT; cdr3_aa: CASSRQGANEKLFF
j_call: TRBJ2-5; v_call: TRBV5-1; d_call: .; clone_size: .; cdr3_nt: TGCGCCAGCAGCTTGACGACTAGAGATTCGGGAGAGACCCAGTACTTC; cdr3_aa: CASSLTTRDSGETQYF
j_call: TRBJ2-7; v_call: TRBV18; d_call: TRBD1; clone_size: .; cdr3_nt: TGTGCCAGCTCACCACCGCGACAGGGATACGAGCAGTACTTC; cdr3_aa: CASSPPRQGYEQYF
j_call: TRBJ1-6; v_call: TRBV5-8; d_call: TRBD1; clone_size: .; cdr3_nt: TGTGCCAGCAGTACAAGGACAGGGGATGATTCACCCCTCCACTTT; cdr3_aa: CASSTRTGDDSPLHF
j_call: TRBJ1-1; v_call: TRBV9; d_call: TRBD1; clone_size: .; cdr3_nt: TGTGCCAGCAGCGTCACACCGGGGGGGGACAGGGGACGGTCTGAAGCTTTCTTT; cdr3_aa: CASSVTPGGDRGRSEAFF
j_call: TRBJ1-1; v_call: TRBV2; d_call: .; clone_size: .; cdr3_nt: TGTGCCAGCAGTCGTTATGGAATGAACACTGAAGCTTTCTTT; cdr3_aa: CASSRYGMNTEAFF
j_call: TRBJ1-6; v_call: TRBV6-5; d_call: .; clone_size: .; cdr3_nt: TGTGCCAGCAGTTTACGGGACCGCTTGTCCCTCCACTTT; cdr3_aa: CASSLRDRLSLHF
j_call: TRBJ2-1; v_call: TRBV7-9; d_call: .; clone_size: .; cdr3_nt: TGTGCCAGCAGCCGACTTGTCAGCGATGAGCAGTTCTTC; cdr3_aa: CASSRLVSDEQFF
j_call: TRBJ2-1; v_call: TRBV2; d_call: .; clone_size: .; cdr3_nt: TGTGCCAGCAGAAGGCGGGGTCCCTACAATGAGCAGTTCTTC; cdr3_aa: CASRRRGPYNEQFF
j_call: TRBJ1-1; v_call: TRBV5-4; d_call: TRBD1; clone_size: few; cdr3_nt: TGTGCCAGCAGCTTGGCTGGGACAGGGGTTCACACTGAAGCTTTCTTT; cdr3_aa: CASSLAGTGVHTEAFF
j_call: TRBJ1-1; v_call: TRBV5-1; d_call: .; clone_size: .; cdr3_nt: TGCGCCAGCAGCTTGTGGGGCGTCAGCACTGAAGCTTTCTTT; cdr3_aa: CASSLWGVSTEAFF
j_call: TRBJ1-2; v_call: TRBV6-1; d_call: .; clone_size: .; cdr3_nt: TGTGCCAGCAGTGTTGACAGGACTGATAGGGGCTACACCTTC; cdr3_aa: CASSVDRTDRGYTF
j_call: TRBJ2-4; v_call: TRBV5-1; d_call: TRBD1; clone_size: .; cdr3_nt: TGCGCCAGCAGCTTGGCTACAGGGGAGAAAAACATTCAGTACTTC; cdr3_aa: CASSLATGEKNIQYF
j_call: TRBJ2-3; v_call: TRBV7-9; d_call: .; clone_size: .; cdr3_nt: TGTGCCAGCAGCTTAGACCGGGGTACGCAGTATTTT; cdr3_aa: CASSLDRGTQYF
j_call: TRBJ1-2; v_call: TRBV5-3; d_call: TRBD1; clone_size: .; cdr3_nt: TGTGCCAGAACGCGGACAGGGGATGACTATGGCTACACCTTC; cdr3_aa: CARTRTGDDYGYTF
j_call: TRBJ1-2; v_call: TRBV7-2; d_call: TRBD1; clone_size: .; cdr3_nt: TGTGCCAGCAGCCGCGACAGGGGAGCTAACTATGGCTACACCTTC; cdr3_aa: CASSRDRGANYGYTF
j_call: TRBJ2-2; v_call: TRBV7-2; d_call: TRBD2; clone_size: .; cdr3_nt: TGTGCCAGCAGCTTCCCGACTAGCGGGGGAGTGAACACCGGGGAGCTGTTTTTT; cdr3_aa: CASSFPTSGGVNTGELFF
j_call: TRBJ1-2; v_call: TRBV7-9; d_call: .; clone_size: few; cdr3_nt: TGTGCCAGCAGCTTAGAAACGCCAACATATGGCTACACCTTC; cdr3_aa: CASSLETPTYGYTF